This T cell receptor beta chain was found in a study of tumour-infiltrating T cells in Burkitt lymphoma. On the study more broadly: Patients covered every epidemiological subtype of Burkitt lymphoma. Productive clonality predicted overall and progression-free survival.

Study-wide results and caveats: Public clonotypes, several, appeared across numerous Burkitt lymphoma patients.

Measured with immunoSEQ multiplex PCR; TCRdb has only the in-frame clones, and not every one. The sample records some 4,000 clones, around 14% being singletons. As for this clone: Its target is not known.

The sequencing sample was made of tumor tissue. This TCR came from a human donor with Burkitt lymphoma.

DNA of the CDR3: TGTGCCAGCAGCTTAGGCTCACAGGACTATGGCTACACCTTC. This gives the protein CASSLGSQDYGYTF. V and J are TRBV13 and TRBJ1-2; TRBD1 might be the D (5 bases). The CDR3 consists of 14 residues. Germline V CDR1 and CDR2: PRHDT, FYEKMQ (reference sequence). V shed 0 bases and J shed 3 bases, with 8 bases lying between them.